This T cell receptor (beta chain) was profiled in a study of T cell repertoires in ileal Crohn's disease. Clones were sequenced by immunoSEQ multiplex PCR, and TCRdb holds only the in-frame ones, with some missing. The sample has under 20,000 clones; approximately 87% are singletons. This CDR3 spans 14 amino acids. The germline V and J ends were trimmed by 2 bases and 2 bases, with 9 bases remaining between them. Per germline, CDR1 SEHNR and CDR2 FQNEAQ (reference sequence). This clone has just one count. This sequence originates from an adult with Crohn's disease. The source material was ileal tissue. The chain employs TRBV7-9 and TRBJ1-1; TRBD1 might be the D (5 bases). CDR3 sequence reads: CASSLQGPNTEAFF. The CDR3 DNA sequence: TGTGCCAGCAGCTTACAGGGCCCCAACACTGAAGCTTTCTTT.